These T cell receptor beta chains were read from a single sample in a study of CD8 T cells in ankylosing spondylitis. From the 5' RACE reads, TCRdb called clonotypes with MiXCR, one entry per CDR3 protein. The table lists about 150,000 distinct CDR3 sequences, under 35% of them singletons. The specimen sequenced was synovial fluid, either unsorted or a sorted T cell fraction (not recorded which). These receptors came from a male donor with ankylosing spondylitis. CDR3s include the opening cysteine and the closing phenylalanine or tryptophan. D genes are given only for firm matches. A row's size may be missing; if present it is once, few, many or a size class.

>TRBJ1-4|TRBV6-1|NA|NA
CASSELGWRQVNEKLFF
TGTGCCAGCAGTGAATTAGGCTGGAGGCAAGTTAATGAAAAACTGTTTTTT
>TRBJ2-3|TRBV5-1|TRBD1|few
CASSLKGQGEDTQYF
TGCGCCAGCAGCTTGAAAGGACAGGGAGAAGATACGCAGTATTTT
>TRBJ2-7|TRBV11-2|NA|many
CASSLQYTGKQYF
TGTGCCAGCAGCTTACAATATACAGGGAAGCAGTACTTC
>TRBJ2-7|TRBV7-2|NA|NA
CASSYRIEQYF
TGTGCCAGCAGCTACAGGATAGAGCAGTACTTC
>TRBJ2-1|TRBV27|NA|few
CASRELSYNEQFF
TGTGCCAGCAGGGAGTTGTCCTACAATGAGCAGTTCTTC
>TRBJ2-7|TRBV20-1|TRBD2|NA
CSARDQLRREVAYEQYF
TGCAGTGCTAGAGACCAACTGAGGCGGGAGGTGGCCTACGAGCAGTACTTC
>TRBJ1-1|TRBV6-2/TRBV6-3|NA|NA
CASGSGVPPEAFF
TGTGCCAGTGGTTCAGGGGTTCCCCCTGAAGCTTTCTTT
>TRBJ2-3|TRBV5-1|NA|many
CASSLVVGADTQYF
TGCGCCAGCAGCTTGGTAGTGGGAGCGGATACGCAGTATTTT
>TRBJ2-7|TRBV2|NA|NA
CASSRTKHEQYF
TGTGCCAGCAGCAGAACGAAACACGAGCAGTACTTC
>TRBJ2-2|TRBV20-1|NA|few
CSAGPYPGELFF
TGCAGTGCTGGCCCCTATCCCGGGGAGCTGTTTTTT
>TRBJ1-2|TRBV20-1|TRBD1|many
CSAPPGGQATLRRNYGYTF
TGCAGTGCTCCCCCGGGGGGACAGGCGACACTAAGACGGAACTATGGCTACACCTTC
>TRBJ1-1|TRBV11-2|NA|many
CASSLGEGVSEAFF
TGTGCCAGCAGCTTAGGGGAGGGGGTATCTGAAGCTTTCTTT
>TRBJ1-2|TRBV7-8|NA|many
CASSPQGTRSYGYTF
TGTGCCAGCAGCCCCCAGGGGACGCGATCATATGGCTACACCTTC
>TRBJ2-7|TRBV20-1|TRBD2|NA
CSAPGLAGVGVGEQYF
TGCAGTGCTCCGGGACTAGCGGGAGTAGGGGTCGGCGAGCAGTACTTC
>TRBJ2-2|TRBV12-5|TRBD2|many
CASAAPKAGTYAGELFF
TGTGCTAGTGCCGCCCCTAAAGCGGGGACGTACGCCGGGGAGCTGTTTTTT
>TRBJ2-3|TRBV6-2/TRBV6-3|NA|few
CASSYRLPDTQYF
TGTGCCAGCAGTTACCGACTCCCAGATACGCAGTATTTT
>TRBJ2-1|TRBV20-1|TRBD2|few
CSAHSLSGGSYNEQFF
TGCAGTGCCCATTCCCTAAGCGGGGGCTCCTACAATGAGCAGTTCTTC
>TRBJ2-2|TRBV7-9|NA|NA
CASSNRGQGSGELFF
TGTGCCAGCAGCAATCGCGGGCAGGGATCCGGGGAGCTGTTTTTT
>TRBJ2-1|TRBV7-3|NA|NA
CASSSHGNNEQFF
TGTGCCAGCAGCTCGCACGGAAACAATGAGCAGTTCTTC
>TRBJ2-1|TRBV7-2|TRBD2|NA
CASSYKRGALYNEQFF
TGTGCCAGCAGCTATAAGCGGGGGGCCCTCTACAATGAGCAGTTCTTC
>TRBJ2-5|TRBV28|NA|many
CASSSPLVKTKETQYF
TGTGCCAGCAGTTCCCCCCTAGTGAAGACAAAAGAGACCCAGTACTTC
>TRBJ2-3|TRBV6-5|NA|NA
CASSYRGTSTDTQYF
TGTGCCAGCAGTTACCGGGGGACTAGCACAGATACGCAGTATTTT
>TRBJ1-1|TRBV20-1|NA|few
CSASSGVAPGTEAFF
TGCAGTGCTAGTTCGGGGGTTGCGCCGGGCACTGAAGCTTTCTTT
>TRBJ2-5|TRBV18|NA|NA
CASSRTSNQETQYF
TGTGCCAGCTCACGGACATCCAACCAAGAGACCCAGTACTTC
>TRBJ2-1|TRBV2|TRBD2|many
CASSQGLAGYNEQFF
TGTGCCAGCAGTCAGGGACTAGCGGGTTACAATGAGCAGTTCTTC
>TRBJ2-7|TRBV28|NA|NA
CASRQDNEQYF
TGTGCCAGCAGACAGGATAACGAGCAGTACTTC
>TRBJ1-5|TRBV28|NA|many
CASSQVVSYQPQHF
TGTGCCAGCAGTCAGGTCGTGAGCTATCAGCCCCAGCATTTT
>TRBJ1-1|TRBV11-2|NA|NA
CASSPPSGQWGTEAFF
TGTGCCAGCAGCCCTCCATCTGGACAATGGGGCACTGAAGCTTTCTTT
>TRBJ2-2|TRBV3-1|NA|few
CASSRGDMNTGELFF
TGTGCCAGCAGCCGAGGGGATATGAACACCGGGGAGCTGTTTTTT
>TRBJ1-1|TRBV7-9|NA|many
CASSLAGNTEAFF
TGTGCCAGCAGCTTAGCGGGGAACACTGAAGCTTTCTTT
>TRBJ2-2|TRBV12-5|NA|few
CASGLSGVRHTGELFF
TGTGCTAGTGGTTTATCAGGGGTTCGTCACACCGGGGAGCTGTTTTTT